This TCR beta chain was recovered during a study of post-analysis software for immune sequencing data. Across the whole study: Recorded disease courses covered relapsing-remitting, secondary progressive and progressive-relapsing multiple sclerosis. Some patients had no subtype annotation.

Points from the study as a whole: Compared with controls, patients showed significantly lower normalized Chao1 diversity. About five TRBV segments were more frequent in patients than controls; TRBV5-6, TRBV5-1 and TRBV20-1 belonged to this group.

In germline, CDR1 is DFQATT, CDR2 SNEGSKA (reference sequence). Trimming at V came to 3 bases and at J to 3 bases, leaving 6 bases not matched to a gene. The CDR3 has 15 amino acids. Prepared libraries of TCR beta cDNA carried unique molecular identifiers. TCRdb fed the PCR reads into MiXCR, producing one record per CDR3 protein. The data show hundreds of thousands of distinct CDR3 sequences, under 55% seen once. About this clonotype: The antigen remains unidentified.

Source material: blood. The gene calls are TRBV20-1 and TRBJ2-1, with TRBD2 identical over 9 bases. The receptor was isolated from a girl under 18 with multiple sclerosis. CDR3 DNA sequence: TGCAGTGCTAGTTTTCCTAGCGGGAACTACAATGAGCAGTTCTTC. Protein: CSASFPSGNYNEQFF.